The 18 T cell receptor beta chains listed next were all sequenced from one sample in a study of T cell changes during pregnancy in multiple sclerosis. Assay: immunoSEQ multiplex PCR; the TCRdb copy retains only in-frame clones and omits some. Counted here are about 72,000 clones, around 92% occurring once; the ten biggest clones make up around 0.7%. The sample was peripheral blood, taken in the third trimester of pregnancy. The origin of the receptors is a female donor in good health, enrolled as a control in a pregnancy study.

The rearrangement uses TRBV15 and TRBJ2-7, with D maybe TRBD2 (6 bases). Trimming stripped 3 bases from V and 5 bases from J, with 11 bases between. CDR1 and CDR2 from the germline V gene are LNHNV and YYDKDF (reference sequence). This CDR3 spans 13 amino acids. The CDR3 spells CATSSRLVHEQYF. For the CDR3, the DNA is TGTGCCACCAGCAGTCGACTAGTTCACGAGCAGTACTTC.

The CDR3 DNA is TGTGCCAGCAAGCGGGAGGCGAGGTACGAGCAGTACTTC. It yields the protein CASKREARYEQYF. The rearrangement joins TRBV6-1 to TRBJ2-7; the match to TRBD2 covers 9 bases. J gave up 4 bases and V 7 bases, and 5 bases lay outside the gene matches. Germline lookup yields CDR1 MNHNS and CDR2 SASEGT. CDR3 length: 13 residues.

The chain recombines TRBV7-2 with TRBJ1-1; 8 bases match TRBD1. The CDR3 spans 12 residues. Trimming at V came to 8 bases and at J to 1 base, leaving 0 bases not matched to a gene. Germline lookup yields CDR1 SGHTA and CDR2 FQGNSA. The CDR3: CASGQGNTEAFF. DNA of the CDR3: TGTGCCAGCGGACAGGGGAACACTGAAGCTTTCTTT.

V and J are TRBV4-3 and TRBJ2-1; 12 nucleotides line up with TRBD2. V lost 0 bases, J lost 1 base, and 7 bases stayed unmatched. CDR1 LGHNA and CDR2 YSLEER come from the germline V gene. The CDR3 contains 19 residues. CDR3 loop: CASSQEALAGGRSYNEQFF. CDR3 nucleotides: TGCGCCAGCAGCCAAGAGGCACTAGCGGGAGGACGTTCCTACAATGAGCAGTTCTTC.

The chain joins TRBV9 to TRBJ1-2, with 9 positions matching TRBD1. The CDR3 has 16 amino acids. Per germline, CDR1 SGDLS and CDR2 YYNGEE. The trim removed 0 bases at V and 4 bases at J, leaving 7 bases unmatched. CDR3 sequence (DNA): TGTGCCAGCAGCGTAGGTATGGGACAGGGACTCTATGGCTACACCTTC. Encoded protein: CASSVGMGQGLYGYTF.

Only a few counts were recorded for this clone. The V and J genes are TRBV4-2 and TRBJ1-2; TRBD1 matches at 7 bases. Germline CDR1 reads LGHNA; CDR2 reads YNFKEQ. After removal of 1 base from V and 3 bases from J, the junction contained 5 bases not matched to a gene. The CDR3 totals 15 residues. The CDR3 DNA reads TGTGCCAGCAGCCAAGTCGCAGGGGGTGACTATGGCTACACCTTC. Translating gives CASSQVAGGDYGYTF.

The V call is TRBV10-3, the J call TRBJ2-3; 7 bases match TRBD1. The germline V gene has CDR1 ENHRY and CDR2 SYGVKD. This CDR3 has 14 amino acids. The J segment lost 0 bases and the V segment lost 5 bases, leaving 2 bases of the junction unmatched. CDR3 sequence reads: CAISRDSSTDTQYF. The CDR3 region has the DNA TGTGCCATCAGTCGGGACAGTAGCACAGATACGCAGTATTTT.

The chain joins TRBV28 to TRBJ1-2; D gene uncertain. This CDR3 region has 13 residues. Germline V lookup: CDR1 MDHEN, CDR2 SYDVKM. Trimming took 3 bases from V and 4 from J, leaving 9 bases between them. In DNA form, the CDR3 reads TGTGCCAGCAGTTTTGGGCTGGCCTATGGCTACACCTTC. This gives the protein CASSFGLAYGYTF.

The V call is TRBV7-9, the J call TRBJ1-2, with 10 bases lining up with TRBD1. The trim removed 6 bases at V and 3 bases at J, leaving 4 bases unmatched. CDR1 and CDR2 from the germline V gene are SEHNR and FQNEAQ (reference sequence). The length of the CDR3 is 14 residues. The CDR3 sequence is CASSRDRGDYGYTF. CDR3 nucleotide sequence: TGTGCCAGCAGTCGGGACAGGGGAGACTATGGCTACACCTTC.

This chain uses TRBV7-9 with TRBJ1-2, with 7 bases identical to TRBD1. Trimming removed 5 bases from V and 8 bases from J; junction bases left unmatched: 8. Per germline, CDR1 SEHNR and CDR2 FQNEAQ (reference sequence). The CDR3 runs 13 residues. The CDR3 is CASSPQGGLGYTF. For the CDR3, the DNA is TGTGCCAGCAGCCCGCAGGGGGGCTTGGGCTACACCTTC.

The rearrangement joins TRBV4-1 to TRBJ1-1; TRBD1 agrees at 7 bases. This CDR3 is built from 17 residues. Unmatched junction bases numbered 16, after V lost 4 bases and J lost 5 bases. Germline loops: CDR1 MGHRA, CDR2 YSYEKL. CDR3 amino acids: CASSPYSSGTEGTEAFF. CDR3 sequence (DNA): TGCGCCAGCAGCCCCTACAGCTCCGGGACAGAGGGGACTGAAGCTTTCTTT.

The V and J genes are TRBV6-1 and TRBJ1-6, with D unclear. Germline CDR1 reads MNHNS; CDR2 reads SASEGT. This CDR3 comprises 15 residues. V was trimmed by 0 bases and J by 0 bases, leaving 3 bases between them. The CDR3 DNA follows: TGTGCCAGCAGTGAAGCGTACTCCTATAATTCACCCCTCCACTTT. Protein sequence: CASSEAYSYNSPLHF.

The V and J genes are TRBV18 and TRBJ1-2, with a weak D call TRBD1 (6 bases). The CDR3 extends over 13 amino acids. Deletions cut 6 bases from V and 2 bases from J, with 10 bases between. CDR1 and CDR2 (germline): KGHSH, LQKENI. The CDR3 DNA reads TGTGCCAGCTCGCGACAGGAGAACTATGGCTACACCTTC. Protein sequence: CASSRQENYGYTF.

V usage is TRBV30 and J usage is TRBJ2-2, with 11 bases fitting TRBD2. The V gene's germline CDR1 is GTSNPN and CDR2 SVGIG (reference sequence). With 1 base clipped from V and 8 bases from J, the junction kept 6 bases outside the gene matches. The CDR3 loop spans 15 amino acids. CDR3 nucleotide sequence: TGTGCCTGGAGTGCTTATTTAGCGGGAGGGGGGGAGCTGTTTTTT. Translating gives CAWSAYLAGGGELFF.

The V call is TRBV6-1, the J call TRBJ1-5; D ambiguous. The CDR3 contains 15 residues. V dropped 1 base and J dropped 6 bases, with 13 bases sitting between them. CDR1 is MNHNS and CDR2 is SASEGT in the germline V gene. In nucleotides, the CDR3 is TGTGCCAGCAGTGAAGGGGCCCAGTCCCGTCAGCCCCAGCATTTT. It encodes CASSEGAQSRQPQHF.

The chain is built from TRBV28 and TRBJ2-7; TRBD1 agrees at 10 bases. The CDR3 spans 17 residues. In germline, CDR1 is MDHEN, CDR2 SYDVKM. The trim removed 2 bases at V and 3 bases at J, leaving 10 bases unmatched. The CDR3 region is CASSLHLDRGGYYEQYF. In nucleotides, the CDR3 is TGTGCCAGCAGTTTACACCTGGACAGGGGGGGATACTACGAGCAGTACTTC.

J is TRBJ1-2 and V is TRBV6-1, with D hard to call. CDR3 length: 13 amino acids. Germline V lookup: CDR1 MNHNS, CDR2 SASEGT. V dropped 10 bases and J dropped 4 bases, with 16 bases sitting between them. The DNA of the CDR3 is TGTGCCACAATAGTCGGGGATAGCTATGGCTACACCTTC. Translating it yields CATIVGDSYGYTF.

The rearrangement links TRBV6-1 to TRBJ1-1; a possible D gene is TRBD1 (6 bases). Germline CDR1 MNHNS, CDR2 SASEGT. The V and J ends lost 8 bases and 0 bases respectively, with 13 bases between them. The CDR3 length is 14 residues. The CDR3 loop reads CASAEGGLNTEAFF. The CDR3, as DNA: TGTGCCAGCGCAGAGGGGGGGCTGAACACTGAAGCTTTCTTT.